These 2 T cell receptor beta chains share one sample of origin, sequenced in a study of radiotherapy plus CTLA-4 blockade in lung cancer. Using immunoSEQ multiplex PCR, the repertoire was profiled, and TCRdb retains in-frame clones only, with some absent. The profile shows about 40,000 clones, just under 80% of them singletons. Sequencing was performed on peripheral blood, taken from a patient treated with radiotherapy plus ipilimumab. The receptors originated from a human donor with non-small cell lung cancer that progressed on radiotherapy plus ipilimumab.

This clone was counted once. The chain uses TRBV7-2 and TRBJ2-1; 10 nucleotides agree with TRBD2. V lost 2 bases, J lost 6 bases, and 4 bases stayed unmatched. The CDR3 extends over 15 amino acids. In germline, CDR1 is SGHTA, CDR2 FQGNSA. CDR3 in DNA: TGTGCCAGCAGCTTAAATAGCGGGGGGCTCAATGAGCAGTTCTTC. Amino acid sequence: CASSLNSGGLNEQFF.

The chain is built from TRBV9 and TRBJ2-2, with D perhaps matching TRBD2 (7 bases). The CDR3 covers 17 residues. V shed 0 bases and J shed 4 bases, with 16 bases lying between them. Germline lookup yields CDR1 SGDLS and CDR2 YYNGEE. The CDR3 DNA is TGTGCCAGCAGCGTAGTCGTCGGGGGGCGCGGCACCGGGGAGCTGTTTTTT. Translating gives CASSVVVGGRGTGELFF.